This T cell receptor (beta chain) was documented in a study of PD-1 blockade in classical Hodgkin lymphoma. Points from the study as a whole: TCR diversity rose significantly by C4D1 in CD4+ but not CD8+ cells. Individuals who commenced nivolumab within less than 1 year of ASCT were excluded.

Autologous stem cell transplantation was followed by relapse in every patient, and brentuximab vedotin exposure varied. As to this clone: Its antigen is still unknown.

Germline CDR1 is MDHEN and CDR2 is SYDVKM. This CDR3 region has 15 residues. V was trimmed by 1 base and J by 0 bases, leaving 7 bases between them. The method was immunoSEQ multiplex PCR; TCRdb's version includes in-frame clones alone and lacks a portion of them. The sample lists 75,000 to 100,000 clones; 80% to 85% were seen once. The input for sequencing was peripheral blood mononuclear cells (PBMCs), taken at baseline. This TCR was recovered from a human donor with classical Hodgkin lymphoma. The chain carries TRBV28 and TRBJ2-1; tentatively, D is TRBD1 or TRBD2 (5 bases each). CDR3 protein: CASSLSGTSYNEQFF. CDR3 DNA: TGTGCCAGCAGTTTATCCGGGACCTCCTACAATGAGCAGTTCTTC.